This T cell receptor (beta chain) was documented in a study of T cells in Graves' hyperthyroidism and ophthalmopathy. Overall study results and limits: Separation of ophthalmopathy from stable hyperthyroidism was achieved by a 13 V-J model.

Amplified regions were TCR beta CDR3 sequences from RNA transcripts. TCR CDR3 regions were first amplified by RT-PCR with HTBI primers. TCRdb passed the multiplex PCR reads through MiXCR, listing each CDR3 protein once. This table holds about 420,000 distinct CDR3 sequences, roughly an eighth found once. This clonotype appeared many times. Its specificity is unknown. Input material: blood. This TCR came from a woman aged 18-29 years with Graves' hyperthyroidism.

The CDR3 reads CASSLASGINNEQFF. The CDR3, as DNA: TGCGCCAGCAGCTTAGCTAGCGGGATAAACAATGAGCAGTTCTTC. The genes are TRBV5-1 and TRBJ2-1; 9 bases match TRBD2. After removal of 2 bases from V and 5 bases from J, the junction contained 5 bases not matched to a gene. The CDR3 is 15 amino acids. Germline V lookup: CDR1 SGHRS, CDR2 YFSETQ.